The present TCR beta chain was sequenced within a study of post-analysis software for immune sequencing data. Study results and caveats: Multiple sclerosis was associated with a significant reduction in normalized Chao1 diversity relative to controls. The five TRBV segments detected at higher frequency in patients than in controls included TRBV5-6, TRBV5-1 and TRBV20-1.

The length of the CDR3 is 14 residues. The germline V gene encodes CDR1 MNHEY and CDR2 SVGAGI. Losses at the gene ends were 6 bases for V and 4 bases for J; bases not matched to a gene: 6. TCR beta libraries were prepared from cDNA with unique molecular identifiers. TCRdb fed the PCR reads into MiXCR, producing one record per CDR3 protein. Of roughly 570,000 distinct CDR3 sequences in the sample, around 36% are singletons; the top ten hold about 5.6%. This clonotype was recorded a few times. What it binds is unknown. Sequenced material: blood. V gene TRBV6-5 combines with J gene TRBJ2-5; TRBD1 matches at 9 bases. The source of this sequence is a girl between 2 and 17 years old with multiple sclerosis. The CDR3 region is CASRITGGAETQYF. In nucleotides, the CDR3 is TGTGCCAGCAGGATCACAGGGGGCGCAGAGACCCAGTACTTC.